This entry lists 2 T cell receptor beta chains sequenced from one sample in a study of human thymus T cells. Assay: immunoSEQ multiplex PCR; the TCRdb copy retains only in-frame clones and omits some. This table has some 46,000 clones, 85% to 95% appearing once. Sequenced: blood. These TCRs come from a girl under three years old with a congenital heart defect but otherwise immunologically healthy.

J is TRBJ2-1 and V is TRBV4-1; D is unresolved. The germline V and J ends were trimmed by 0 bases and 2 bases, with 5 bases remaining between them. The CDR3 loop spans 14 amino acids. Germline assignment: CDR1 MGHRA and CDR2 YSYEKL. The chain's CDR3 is CASSQEFTYNEQFF. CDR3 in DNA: TGCGCCAGCAGCCAAGAGTTCACCTACAATGAGCAGTTCTTC.

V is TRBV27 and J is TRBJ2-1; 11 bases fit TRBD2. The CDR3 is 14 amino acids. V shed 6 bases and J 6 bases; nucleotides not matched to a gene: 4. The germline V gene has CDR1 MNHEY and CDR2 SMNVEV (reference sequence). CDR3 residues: CASRSGTSGNEQFF. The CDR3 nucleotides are TGTGCCAGCAGATCCGGGACTAGCGGCAATGAGCAGTTCTTC.